The rows below give T cell receptor beta chains drawn from one sample of a study of human T cells and chemical hapten exposure. Using its own MiXCR run on the RACE reads, TCRdb lists one record per CDR3 protein. This table has 65,000 or so distinct CDR3 sequences, around 6.1% appearing once. Sequencing used whole blood. The origin of the receptors is a female donor in good health. Some clones in this sample may be carry-over from other donors' samples. CDR3s include the opening cysteine and the closing phenylalanine or tryptophan. The D gene is left open where the match is weak. Clone size is stated in some rows and not others, as once, few, many or a class when expanded.

v_call	clone_size	d_call	j_call	cdr3_aa	cdr3_nt
TRBV7-2	-	TRBD2	TRBJ2-2	CASSSLAGVTSGELFF	TGTGCCAGCAGCTCACTAGCGGGAGTAACCTCCGGGGAGCTGTTTTTT
TRBV20-1	many	-	TRBJ1-5	CSATRGTVLNQPQHF	TGCAGTGCTACAAGAGGGACCGTATTAAATCAGCCCCAGCATTTT
TRBV20-1	many	TRBD1	TRBJ2-3	CSAQRGDRGADTQYF	TGCAGTGCTCAGAGGGGCGACAGGGGGGCAGATACGCAGTATTTT
TRBV6-1	-	-	TRBJ1-2	CASRRNYGDNF	TGTGCCAGCAGGAGGAACTATGGCGACAACTTC
TRBV19	many	TRBD2	TRBJ2-5	CASSIGSLAGAQETQYF	TGTGCCAGTAGTATAGGCTCGCTAGCGGGAGCACAAGAGACCCAGTACTTC
TRBV6-2/TRBV6-3	many	-	TRBJ1-5	CASSSTNQPQHF	TGTGCCAGCAGCTCGACTAATCAGCCCCAGCATTTT
TRBV2	-	-	TRBJ2-7	CASQGRPYEQYF	TGTGCCAGCCAGGGCAGACCCTACGAGCAGTACTTC
TRBV28	few	-	TRBJ2-1	CASSLRQPSYNEQFF	TGTGCCAGCAGTTTAAGACAACCCTCCTACAATGAGCAGTTCTTC
TRBV20-1	many	-	TRBJ2-7	CSASHTSYEQYF	TGCAGTGCTAGTCACACCTCCTACGAGCAGTACTTC
TRBV7-3	-	-	TRBJ1-1	CASSLSPGMDEAFF	TGTGCCAGCAGCTTAAGTCCGGGAATGGATGAAGCTTTCTTT
TRBV25-1	many	-	TRBJ2-3	CASSPTVASTDTQYF	TGTGCCAGCAGCCCGACGGTGGCTAGCACAGATACGCAGTATTTT
TRBV3-1	-	-	TRBJ1-3	CASSQKTGNTIYF	TGTGCCAGCAGCCAAAAGACTGGAAACACCATATATTTT
TRBV5-1	few	TRBD2	TRBJ2-1	CASSPLAGRNNEQFF	TGCGCCAGCAGTCCCCTAGCGGGACGTAACAATGAGCAGTTCTTC
TRBV28	many	TRBD1	TRBJ1-2	CASSFRTGGTNGYTF	TGTGCCAGCAGTTTCAGGACAGGGGGCACGAATGGCTACACCTTC
TRBV7-9	many	-	TRBJ2-3	CASSIDRFADTQYF	TGTGCCAGCAGCATCGACAGGTTCGCAGATACGCAGTATTTT
TRBV28	-	-	TRBJ2-7	CASSKQGYEQYF	TGTGCCAGCAGTAAACAGGGCTACGAGCAGTACTTC
TRBV28	few	-	TRBJ1-5	CASSYSGYIRSGNQPQHF	TGTGCCAGCAGCTATTCAGGATATATCCGTAGCGGCAATCAGCCCCAGCATTTT
TRBV10-3	many	-	TRBJ2-7	CAINADAPAYEQYF	TGTGCCATCAACGCGGACGCGCCGGCCTACGAGCAGTACTTC
TRBV12-3/TRBV12-4	many	TRBD2	TRBJ2-3	CASSLRETTDTQYF	TGTGCCAGCAGTTTGCGGGAGACGACAGATACGCAGTATTTT
TRBV29-1	many	-	TRBJ2-7	CSVEGAAGEQYF	TGCAGCGTTGAAGGGGCTGCGGGGGAGCAGTACTTC
TRBV12-3/TRBV12-4	many	-	TRBJ1-1	CATGREGKNTEAFF	TGTGCCACCGGCCGGGAAGGGAAGAACACTGAAGCTTTCTTT
TRBV29-1	many	TRBD1	TRBJ2-5	CSSYVLGAGGETQYF	TGCAGCTCCTATGTCCTGGGCGCAGGGGGAGAGACCCAGTACTTC
TRBV6-6	-	-	TRBJ1-5	CASESTGNNQPQHF	TGTGCCAGCGAGAGTACGGGCAACAATCAGCCCCAGCATTTT
TRBV28	-	-	TRBJ1-1	CASSGSWGGVTEAFF	TGTGCCAGCAGTGGATCATGGGGGGGAGTTACTGAAGCTTTCTTT
TRBV29-1	few	-	TRBJ1-1	CSVVYTEAFF	TGCAGCGTTGTATACACTGAAGCTTTCTTT
TRBV20-1	many	-	TRBJ1-1	CSGKGQTEAFF	TGCAGTGGGAAAGGACAGACTGAAGCTTTCTTT
TRBV12-3/TRBV12-4	many	-	TRBJ2-3	CASSPSGDTQYF	TGTGCCAGCAGTCCTTCGGGGGATACGCAGTATTTT
TRBV20-1	few	-	TRBJ1-4	CSARSAYNEKLFF	TGCAGTGCTCGGTCAGCTTATAATGAAAAACTGTTTTTT
TRBV7-2	few	-	TRBJ2-7	CASSSGPWSSYEQYF	TGTGCCAGCAGTTCTGGACCCTGGAGCTCCTACGAGCAGTACTTC
TRBV20-1	many	-	TRBJ1-1	CSAQGATEAFF	TGCAGTGCCCAAGGGGCCACTGAAGCTTTCTTT
TRBV12-3/TRBV12-4	many	-	TRBJ1-1	CASTLGGANTEAFF	TGTGCCAGTACATTAGGAGGGGCGAACACTGAAGCTTTCTTT
TRBV18	few	-	TRBJ2-3	CASSTGTTSTDTQYF	TGTGCCAGCTCCACCGGGACAACTAGCACAGATACGCAGTATTTT
TRBV7-2	many	-	TRBJ2-3	CASSFLGGLTDTQYF	TGTGCCAGCAGCTTTTTAGGTGGGCTAACAGATACGCAGTATTTT
TRBV6-6	many	-	TRBJ2-3	CASSYSGGTSDTQYF	TGTGCCAGCAGTTACTCCGGCGGGACGTCAGATACGCAGTATTTT
TRBV7-2	-	-	TRBJ1-4	CASSFGEVRHEKLFF	TGTGCCAGCAGCTTCGGAGAAGTTAGGCATGAAAAACTGTTTTTT
TRBV7-8	many	TRBD1	TRBJ2-3	CASSLWGGQGTDTQYF	TGTGCCAGCAGCTTATGGGGCGGACAGGGCACAGATACGCAGTATTTT
TRBV7-8	-	-	TRBJ1-1	CASSPQGSYTEAFF	TGTGCCAGCAGCCCACAGGGCAGTTACACTGAAGCTTTCTTT
TRBV7-9	many	-	TRBJ2-6	CASSLVRGSGANVLTF	TGTGCCAGCAGCTTAGTCAGGGGCTCTGGGGCCAACGTCCTGACTTTC
TRBV20-1	few	-	TRBJ2-3	CSANENPDTQYF	TGCAGTGCTAACGAGAACCCAGATACGCAGTATTTT
TRBV7-2	many	TRBD2	TRBJ2-5	CASSSAGATETQYF	TGTGCCAGCAGCTCAGCGGGAGCGACAGAGACCCAGTACTTC
TRBV5-6	few	-	TRBJ1-2	CASSRFRGGNYGYTF	TGTGCCAGCAGCCGCTTTCGCGGGGGAAACTATGGCTACACCTTC
TRBV20-1	-	-	TRBJ1-1	CSARGDTRNTEAFF	TGCAGTGCTAGAGGGGACACCCGGAACACTGAAGCTTTCTTT
TRBV7-2	few	-	TRBJ2-1	CASSFVPGSYNEQFF	TGTGCCAGCAGCTTTGTACCGGGGTCGTACAATGAGCAGTTCTTC
TRBV20-1	few	TRBD2	TRBJ2-7	CSAGGRTQEQYF	TGCAGTGCTGGCGGGAGGACCCAAGAGCAGTACTTC